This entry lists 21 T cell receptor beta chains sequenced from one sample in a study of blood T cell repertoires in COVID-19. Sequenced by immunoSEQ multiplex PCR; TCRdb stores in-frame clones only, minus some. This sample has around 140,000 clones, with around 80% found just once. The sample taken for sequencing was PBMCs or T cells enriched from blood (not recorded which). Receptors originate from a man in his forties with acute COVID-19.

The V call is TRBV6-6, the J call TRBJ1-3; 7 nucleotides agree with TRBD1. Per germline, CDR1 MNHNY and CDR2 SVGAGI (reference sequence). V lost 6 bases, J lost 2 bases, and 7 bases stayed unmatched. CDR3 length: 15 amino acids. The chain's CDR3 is CASSLTGAPGNTIYF. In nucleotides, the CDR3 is TGTGCCAGCAGCCTAACAGGGGCCCCTGGAAACACCATATATTTT.

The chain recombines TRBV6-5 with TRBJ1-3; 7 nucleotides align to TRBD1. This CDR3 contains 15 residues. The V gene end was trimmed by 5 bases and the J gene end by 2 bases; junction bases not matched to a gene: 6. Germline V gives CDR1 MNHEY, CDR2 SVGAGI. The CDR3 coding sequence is TGTGCCAGCAGTACCGACAGGGCTCCTGGAAACACCATATATTTT. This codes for CASSTDRAPGNTIYF.

CDR3 in amino acids: CASSQDIYSNQPQHF. The DNA for the CDR3 is TGTGCCAGCAGTCAAGACATTTATAGCAATCAGCCCCAGCATTTT. The chain carries TRBV2 and TRBJ1-5; D gene ambiguous. Trimming shortened V by 5 bases and J by 0 bases, and 11 bases separated the two germline ends. CDR1 and CDR2 (germline): SNHLY, FYNNEI. CDR3 length: 15 amino acids. Drawing the rest from reference TRBV2 and TRBJ1-5, the complete variable domain is EPEVTQTPSHQVTQMGQEVILRCVPISNHLYFYWYRQILGQKVEFLVSFYNNEISEKSEIFDDQFSVERPDGSNFTLKIRSTKLEDSAMYFCASSQDIYSNQPQHFGDGTRLSIL.

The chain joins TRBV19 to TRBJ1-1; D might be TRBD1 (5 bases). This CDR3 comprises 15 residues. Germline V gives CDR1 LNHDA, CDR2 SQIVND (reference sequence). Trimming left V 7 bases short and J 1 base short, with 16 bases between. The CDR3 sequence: CASIWRGRRNTEAFF. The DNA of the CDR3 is TGTGCCAGTATATGGAGGGGCCGACGGAACACTGAAGCTTTCTTT. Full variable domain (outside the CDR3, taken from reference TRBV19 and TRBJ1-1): DGGITQSPKYLFRKEGQNVTLSCEQNLNHDAMYWYRQDPGQGLRLIYYSQIVNDFQKGDIAEGYSVSREKKESFPLTVTSAQKNPTAFYLCASIWRGRRNTEAFFGQGTRLTVV.

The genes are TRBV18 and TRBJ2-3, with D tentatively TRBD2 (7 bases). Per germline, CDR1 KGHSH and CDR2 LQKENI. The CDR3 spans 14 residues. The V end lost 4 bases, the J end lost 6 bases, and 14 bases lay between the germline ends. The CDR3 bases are TGTGCCAGCTCACTCACCGGGGGGCCGGATACGCAGTATTTT. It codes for CASSLTGGPDTQYF.

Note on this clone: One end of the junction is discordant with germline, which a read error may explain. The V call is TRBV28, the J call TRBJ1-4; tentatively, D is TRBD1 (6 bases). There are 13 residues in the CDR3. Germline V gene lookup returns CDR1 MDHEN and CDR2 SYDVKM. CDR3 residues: CASSPTLTGVGAF. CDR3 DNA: TGTGCCAGCAGCCCCACCCTGACAGGCGTTGGAGCCTTT. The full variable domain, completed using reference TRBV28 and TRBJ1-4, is DVKVTQSSRYLVKRTGEKVFLECVQDMDHENMFWYRQDPGLGLRLIYFSYDVKMKEKGDIPEGYSVSREKKERFSLILESASTNQTSMYLCASSPTLTGVGAFGSGTQLSVL.

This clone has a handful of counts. The CDR3 sequence: CSVDMDTYNEQFF. CDR3 coding DNA: TGCAGCGTTGATATGGACACCTACAATGAGCAGTTCTTC. The rearrangement uses TRBV29-1 and TRBJ2-1; D might be TRBD1 (5 bases). Germline loops: CDR1 SQVTM, CDR2 ANQGSEA. V was clipped by 3 bases and J by 2 bases, with 8 bases between them. The CDR3 sequence is 13 residues long.

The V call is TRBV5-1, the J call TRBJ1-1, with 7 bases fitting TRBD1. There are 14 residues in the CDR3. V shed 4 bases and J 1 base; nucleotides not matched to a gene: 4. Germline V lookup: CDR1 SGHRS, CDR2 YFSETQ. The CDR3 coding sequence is TGCGCCAGCAGCAGGACAGGCTCGAACACTGAAGCTTTCTTT. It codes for CASSRTGSNTEAFF. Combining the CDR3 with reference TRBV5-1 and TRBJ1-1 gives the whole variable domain KAGVTQTPRYLIKTRGQQVTLSCSPISGHRSVSWYQQTPGQGLQFLFEYFSETQRNKGNFPGRFSGRQFSNSRSEMNVSTLELGDSALYLCASSRTGSNTEAFFGQGTRLTVV.

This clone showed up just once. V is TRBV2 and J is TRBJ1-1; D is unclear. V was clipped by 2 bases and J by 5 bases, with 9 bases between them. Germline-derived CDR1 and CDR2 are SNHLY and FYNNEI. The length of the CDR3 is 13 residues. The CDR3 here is CASSEFEETEAFF. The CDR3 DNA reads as TGTGCCAGCAGTGAATTCGAGGAGACTGAAGCTTTCTTT.

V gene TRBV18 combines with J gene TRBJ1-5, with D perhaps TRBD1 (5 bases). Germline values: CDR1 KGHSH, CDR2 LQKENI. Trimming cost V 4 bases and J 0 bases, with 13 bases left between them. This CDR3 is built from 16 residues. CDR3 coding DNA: TGTGCCAGCTCACAACGGAAACAGGATAGCAATCAGCCCCAGCATTTT. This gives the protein CASSQRKQDSNQPQHF.

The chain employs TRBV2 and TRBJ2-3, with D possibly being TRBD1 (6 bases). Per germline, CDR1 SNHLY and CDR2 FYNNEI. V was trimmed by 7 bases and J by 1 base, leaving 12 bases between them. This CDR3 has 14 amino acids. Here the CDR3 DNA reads TGTGCCAGCAAAGGACAGTCCGGCACAGATACGCAGTATTTT. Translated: CASKGQSGTDTQYF. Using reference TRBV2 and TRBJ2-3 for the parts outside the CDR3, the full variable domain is EPEVTQTPSHQVTQMGQEVILRCVPISNHLYFYWYRQILGQKVEFLVSFYNNEISEKSEIFDDQFSVERPDGSNFTLKIRSTKLEDSAMYFCASKGQSGTDTQYFGPGTRLTVL.

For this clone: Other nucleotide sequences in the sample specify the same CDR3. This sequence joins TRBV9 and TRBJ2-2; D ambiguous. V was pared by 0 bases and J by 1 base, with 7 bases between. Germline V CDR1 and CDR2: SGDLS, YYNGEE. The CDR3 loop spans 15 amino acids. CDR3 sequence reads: CASSVGALNTGELFF. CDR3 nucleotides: TGTGCCAGCAGCGTAGGGGCCCTGAACACCGGGGAGCTGTTTTTT. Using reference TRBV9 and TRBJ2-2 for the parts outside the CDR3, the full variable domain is DSGVTQTPKHLITATGQRVTLRCSPRSGDLSVYWYQQSLDQGLQFLIQYYNGEERAKGNILERFSAQQFPDLHSELNLSSLELGDSALYFCASSVGALNTGELFFGEGSRLTVL.

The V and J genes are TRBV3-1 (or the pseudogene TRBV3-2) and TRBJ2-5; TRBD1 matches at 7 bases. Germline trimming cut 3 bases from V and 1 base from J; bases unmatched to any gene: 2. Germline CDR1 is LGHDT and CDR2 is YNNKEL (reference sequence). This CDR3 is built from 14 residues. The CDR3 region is CASSQGQLQETQYF. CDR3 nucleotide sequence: TGTGCCAGCAGCCAGGGACAGCTCCAAGAGACCCAGTACTTC.

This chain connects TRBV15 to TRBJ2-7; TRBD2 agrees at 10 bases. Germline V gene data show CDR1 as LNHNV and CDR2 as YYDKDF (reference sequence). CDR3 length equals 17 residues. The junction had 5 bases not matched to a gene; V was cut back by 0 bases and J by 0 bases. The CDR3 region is CATSRDRLAGVSYEQYF. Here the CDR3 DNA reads TGTGCCACCAGCAGAGATCGGCTAGCGGGAGTCTCCTACGAGCAGTACTTC.

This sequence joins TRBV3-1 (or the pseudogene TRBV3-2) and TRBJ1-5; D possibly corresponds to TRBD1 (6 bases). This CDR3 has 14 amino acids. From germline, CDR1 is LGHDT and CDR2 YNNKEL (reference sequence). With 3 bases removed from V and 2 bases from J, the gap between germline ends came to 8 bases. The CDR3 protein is CASSHRGGNQPQHF. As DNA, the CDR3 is TGTGCCAGCAGCCACAGGGGTGGCAATCAGCCCCAGCATTTT.

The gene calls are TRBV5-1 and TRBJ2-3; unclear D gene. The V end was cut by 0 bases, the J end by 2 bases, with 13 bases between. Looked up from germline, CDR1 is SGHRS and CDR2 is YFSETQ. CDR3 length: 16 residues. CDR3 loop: CASSLEDRSSTDTQYF. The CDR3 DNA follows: TGCGCCAGCAGCTTGGAAGATCGAAGCTCCACAGATACGCAGTATTTT.

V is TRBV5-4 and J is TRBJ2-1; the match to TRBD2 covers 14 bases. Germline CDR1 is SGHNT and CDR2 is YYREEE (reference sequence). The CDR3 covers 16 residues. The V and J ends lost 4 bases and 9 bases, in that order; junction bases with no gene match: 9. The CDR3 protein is CASSPATSGGAGEQFF. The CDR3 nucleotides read TGTGCCAGCAGCCCGGCGACTAGCGGGGGGGCAGGTGAGCAGTTCTTC.

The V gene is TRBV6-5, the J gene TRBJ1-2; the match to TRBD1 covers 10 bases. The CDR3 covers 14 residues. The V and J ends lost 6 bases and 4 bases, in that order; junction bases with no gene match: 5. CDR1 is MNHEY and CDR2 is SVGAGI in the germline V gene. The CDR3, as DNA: TGTGCCAGCAGCCGGGACAGGGGAGGCTATGGCTACACCTTC. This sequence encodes CASSRDRGGYGYTF.

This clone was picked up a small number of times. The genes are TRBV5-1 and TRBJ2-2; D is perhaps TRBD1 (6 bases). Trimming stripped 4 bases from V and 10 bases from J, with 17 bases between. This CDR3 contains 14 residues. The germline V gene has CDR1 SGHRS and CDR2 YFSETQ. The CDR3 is CASSQAGAGTELFF. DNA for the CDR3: TGCGCCAGCAGCCAGGCAGGGGCCGGGACGGAGCTGTTTTTT.

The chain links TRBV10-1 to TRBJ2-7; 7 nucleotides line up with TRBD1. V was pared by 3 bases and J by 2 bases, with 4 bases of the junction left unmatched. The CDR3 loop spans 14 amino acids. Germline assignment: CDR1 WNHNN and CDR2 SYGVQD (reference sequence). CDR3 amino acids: CASSDAQGPYEQYF. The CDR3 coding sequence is TGCGCCAGCAGTGACGCACAGGGGCCCTACGAGCAGTACTTC.

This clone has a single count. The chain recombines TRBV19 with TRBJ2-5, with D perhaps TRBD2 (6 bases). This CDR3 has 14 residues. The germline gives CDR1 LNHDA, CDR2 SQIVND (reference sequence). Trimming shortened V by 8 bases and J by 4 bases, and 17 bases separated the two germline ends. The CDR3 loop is CASRTGGRGETQYF. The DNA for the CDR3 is TGTGCCAGTCGAACCGGGGGACGAGGAGAGACCCAGTACTTC.